The 14 T cell receptor beta chains below all came from one sample that was sequenced in a study of shared clonotypes between healthy human individuals. Repertoires were generated with immunoSEQ multiplex PCR, while TCRdb's copy carries only in-frame clones and drops some. This table has roughly 380,000 clones, roughly 96% appearing once. Sample: memory CD8+ T cells sorted from blood. Subset of the sample: CD45RO+ cells pooled with CCR7-negative TemRA cells. The receptors come from a man aged 25-45 years in good health.

The chain combines TRBV5-4 with TRBJ2-1; TRBD1 might be the D (6 bases). Germline assignment: CDR1 SGHNT and CDR2 YYREEE (reference sequence). CDR3 size: 14 residues. V dropped 4 bases and J dropped 5 bases, with 13 bases sitting between them. The CDR3: CASSRIRDNNEQFF. As DNA, the CDR3 is TGTGCCAGCAGCCGGATCCGGGACAACAATGAGCAGTTCTTC.

This sequence joins TRBV9 and TRBJ2-7; tentative D call: TRBD1 (6 bases). Germline CDR1 reads SGDLS; CDR2 reads YYNGEE. The V and J ends lost 3 bases and 9 bases respectively, with 13 bases between them. The CDR3 is 12 amino acids. DNA for the CDR3: TGTGCCAGCAGCGCAGAACAGGGTCGGCAGTACTTC. Translating it yields CASSAEQGRQYF.

The chain couples TRBV11-1 to TRBJ1-5; TRBD1 is a possible D gene (5 bases). The CDR3 runs to 13 residues. V shed 2 bases and J shed 7 bases, with 9 bases lying between them. CDR1 SGHAT and CDR2 FQDESV come from the germline V gene (reference sequence). CDR3 nucleotides: TGTGCCAGCAGCTTACTCGGGGCCCAGCCCCAGCATTTT. It specifies CASSLLGAQPQHF.

The chain has TRBV6-5 and TRBJ1-5; no firm D call. Deletions cut 4 bases from V and 5 bases from J, with 12 bases between. The CDR3 has 14 amino acids. The V gene's germline CDR1 is MNHEY and CDR2 SVGAGI. CDR3 protein: CASSSYWRDQPQHF. The CDR3, as DNA: TGTGCCAGCAGTTCGTACTGGAGGGATCAGCCCCAGCATTTT.

The rearrangement uses TRBV6-5 and TRBJ1-1; 11 nucleotides agree with TRBD1. Germline V gene lookup returns CDR1 MNHEY and CDR2 SVGAGI. There are 15 residues in the CDR3. V lost 1 base and J lost 5; bases outside the gene matches: 3. The CDR3 bases are TGTGCCAGCAGTTACTTCGGGACAGGGGGGACTGAAGCTTTCTTT. This sequence encodes CASSYFGTGGTEAFF.

J is TRBJ2-7 and V is TRBV29-1; 8 bases line up with TRBD2. Germline V gene data show CDR1 as SQVTM and CDR2 as ANQGSEA. After removal of 5 bases from V and 1 base from J, the junction contained 4 bases not matched to a gene. The CDR3 has 13 amino acids. The CDR3 DNA sequence: TGCAGCGTTTGGGCTAGCGGGTCCTACGAGCAGTACTTC. It encodes CSVWASGSYEQYF.

The chain recombines TRBV28 with TRBJ1-5, with 8 nucleotides matching TRBD1. The V segment lost 3 bases and the J segment 4 bases; nucleotides outside the gene matches: 8. CDR1 is MDHEN, CDR2 SYDVKM, per germline. This CDR3 region has 16 residues. The DNA of the CDR3 is TGTGCCAGCAGTTTGTCCAGGACAGGGTCAAATCAGCCCCAGCATTTT. Residues: CASSLSRTGSNQPQHF.

Details on this clone: Other DNA sequences from this sample encode an identical CDR3 as well. The rearrangement uses TRBV28 and TRBJ2-1; D call uncertain. CDR3 length equals 11 residues. Trimming shortened V by 6 bases and J by 0 bases, and 0 bases separated the two germline ends. Germline CDR1 and CDR2: MDHEN and SYDVKM. The CDR3 DNA reads TGTGCCAGCAGCTCCTACAATGAGCAGTTCTTC. Residues: CASSSYNEQFF.

This clone has a single count. The chain is built from TRBV30 and TRBJ2-3; 12 nucleotides align to TRBD2. The V gene's germline CDR1 is GTSNPN and CDR2 SVGIG (reference sequence). The CDR3 has 14 residues. Losses at the gene ends were 2 bases for V and 8 bases for J; bases not matched to a gene: 5. The CDR3 spells CAWSRLAGEGTQYF. Here the CDR3 DNA reads TGTGCCTGGAGTCGACTAGCGGGAGAAGGTACGCAGTATTTT.

The gene calls are TRBV28 and TRBJ2-4; D is uncertain. Per germline, CDR1 MDHEN and CDR2 SYDVKM. This CDR3 is built from 15 residues. V lost 2 bases, J lost 0 bases, and 8 bases lay in between. The CDR3 region is CASSLGLLAKNIQYF. CDR3 bases: TGTGCCAGCAGTTTAGGCCTCCTAGCCAAAAACATTCAGTACTTC.

This rearrangement joins TRBV2 to TRBJ2-7; 11 nucleotides line up with TRBD2. This CDR3 has 15 residues. Per germline, CDR1 SNHLY and CDR2 FYNNEI. The J segment lost 4 bases and the V segment lost 5 bases, leaving 7 bases of the junction unmatched. CDR3 in DNA: TGTGCCAGCAGTACTCCCGGGACTAGCGGATACGAGCAGTACTTC. It specifies CASSTPGTSGYEQYF. Full variable domain (missing parts from reference TRBV2 and TRBJ2-7): EPEVTQTPSHQVTQMGQEVILRCVPISNHLYFYWYRQILGQKVEFLVSFYNNEISEKSEIFDDQFSVERPDGSNFTLKIRSTKLEDSAMYFCASSTPGTSGYEQYFGPGTRLTVT.

The chain joins TRBV6-6 to TRBJ2-5, with D possibly TRBD2 on 5 matching bases. The CDR3 has 11 residues. V was shortened by 3 bases and J by 12 bases, with 11 bases between the two germline ends. Germline V CDR1 and CDR2: MNHNY, SVGAGI (reference sequence). CDR3 sequence reads: CASSYTGSKYF. Here the CDR3 DNA reads TGTGCCAGCAGTTATACGGGGTCCAAGTACTTC.

This chain joins TRBV5-1 and TRBJ2-5; D is uncertain. CDR1 and CDR2 (germline): SGHRS, YFSETQ. The ends were cut back, 0 bases at V and 5 bases at J, with 14 bases in the middle. The CDR3 consists of 15 residues. The CDR3 here is CASSLAPGVWETQYF. The DNA for the CDR3 is TGCGCCAGCAGCTTGGCCCCGGGCGTGTGGGAGACCCAGTACTTC.

V is TRBV4-2 and J is TRBJ2-1; no clear D. The CDR3 has 17 amino acids. Looked up from germline, CDR1 is LGHNA and CDR2 is YNFKEQ. Trimming cost V 4 bases and J 0 bases, with 16 bases left between them. DNA for the CDR3: TGTGCCAGCAGCCCCCAGGTCTTTCGGAGCTCCTACAATGAGCAGTTCTTC. Protein product: CASSPQVFRSSYNEQFF.